This T cell receptor (beta chain) came from a study of blood T cell repertoires in COVID-19. As for the study in general: Samples representing acute and convalescent COVID-19 were sourced from the United States, Italy and Spain.

The CDR3 covers 17 residues. Trimming at V came to 4 bases and at J to 0 bases, leaving 8 bases not matched to a gene. CDR1 and CDR2 from the germline V gene are SNHLY and FYNNEI. Across 20 to 25 US areas, participants ranged in age from roughly 18 to 89 years. Two negative PCRs, clearance, or symptom resolution characterized the recovered Cohort 3 donors. Here immunoSEQ multiplex PCR was the method, and the copy in TCRdb shows in-frame clones only, minus some. Among about 250,000 clones, 80% to 90% were seen once, and the ten largest hold 2.4%. The material sequenced was PBMCs or T cells enriched from blood (not recorded which). This receptor was obtained from a woman under 30 who had recovered from COVID-19. The rearrangement links TRBV2 to TRBJ2-1, with 8 bases matching TRBD2. CDR3 protein: CASSVLSGTSSYNEQFF. Written as DNA, the CDR3 is TGTGCCAGCAGTGTCTTGAGCGGGACTAGCTCCTACAATGAGCAGTTCTTC.